This is a list of T cell receptor beta chains from one sample in a study of T cell responses to AZD1222 COVID-19 vaccine. Assay: immunoSEQ multiplex PCR; the TCRdb copy retains only in-frame clones and omits some. The sample shows 100,000 to 150,000 clones, roughly 90% of them seen only once. Sample: peripheral blood, taken 28 days after the second AZD1222 dose. Source of these receptors: an adult who received the AZD1222 COVID-19 vaccine. Each CDR3 is given with its conserved first and last residue. The D gene is left open where the match is weak. Where a row states a size, it is once, few, many or the class of an expanded clone; other rows omit it.

.,TRBJ1-4,.,TRBV2,TGTGCCAGCAGGGACAGAGATGAAAAACTGTTTTTT,CASRDRDEKLFF
.,TRBJ1-1,.,TRBV29-1,TGCAGCGACTTGCAGAGGGGCCCGAACACTGAAGCTTTCTTT,CSDLQRGPNTEAFF
.,TRBJ1-5,.,TRBV5-1,TGCGCCAGCAGCTTGTCACCCGACCAGCCCCAGCATTTT,CASSLSPDQPQHF
.,TRBJ1-2,.,TRBV4-1,TGCGCCAGCAGCCAGGGACCGAGTCGGGGCTACACCTTC,CASSQGPSRGYTF
.,TRBJ1-5,.,TRBV28,TGTGCCAGCAGTTTATTCGGGTTGAATCAGCCCCAGCATTTT,CASSLFGLNQPQHF
once,TRBJ2-5,.,TRBV19,TGTGCCAGCGCATCCGGACAGTCAGGAGAGACCCAGTACTTC,CASASGQSGETQYF
.,TRBJ1-2,.,TRBV6-2/TRBV6-3,TGTGCCAGCAGTTACTCGAAGGCCGGGGAACGGCACTATGGCTACACCTTC,CASSYSKAGERHYGYTF
.,TRBJ1-5,.,TRBV23-1,TGCGCCAGCAGTCAATCGGGGCACCGGCGGAGCAATCAGCCCCAGCATTTT,CASSQSGHRRSNQPQHF
.,TRBJ1-4,.,TRBV5-1,TGCGCCAGCAGCTTGGCCTTTGGGGAAAAACTGTTTTTT,CASSLAFGEKLFF
few,TRBJ2-2,TRBD2,TRBV10-3,TGTGCCATCCAGCGGGAGCCGGGCGGGGAGCTGTTTTTT,CAIQREPGGELFF
once,TRBJ1-3,.,TRBV6-6,TGTGCCAGCAGCCATCGGGGTCCTGGAAACACCATATATTTT,CASSHRGPGNTIYF
.,TRBJ2-5,.,TRBV18,TGTGCCAGCTCACAGGGTATAAGGGAGACCCAGTACTTC,CASSQGIRETQYF
once,TRBJ1-6,.,TRBV21-1,TGTGCCAGCAGCAAACCCTCCAAACCCGGGCCCCCCTATAATTCACCCCTCCACTTT,CASSKPSKPGPPYNSPLHF
.,TRBJ1-3,.,TRBV5-1,TGCGCCAGCAGCGCGTCGGTCTCTGGAAACACCATATATTTT,CASSASVSGNTIYF
.,TRBJ2-6,.,TRBV7-3,TGTGCCAGCAGCCCCTTCGTATCTGGGGCCAACGTCCTGACTTTC,CASSPFVSGANVLTF
.,TRBJ2-5,TRBD2,TRBV3-1/TRBV3-2,TGTGCCAGCAGCCAAGGGAGCGGGAGGGCCGGGGGCCAGTACTTC,CASSQGSGRAGGQYF
.,TRBJ2-1,TRBD1,TRBV24-1,TGTGCCACCAGTGATGTCGCATCCGGGACAGGGGGTCGAAATGAGCAGTTCTTC,CATSDVASGTGGRNEQFF
.,TRBJ1-3,.,TRBV28,TGTGCCAGCACCGACTACAGGGAATCGTCCGGAAACACCATATATTTT,CASTDYRESSGNTIYF
.,TRBJ2-1,.,TRBV6-5,TGTGCCAGCAAGGTGTACAATGAGCAGTTCTTC,CASKVYNEQFF
.,TRBJ1-6,.,TRBV2,TGTGCCAGCAGCGAGGAGACGGGAACCTTGGGTTCACCCCTCCACTTT,CASSEETGTLGSPLHF
once,TRBJ1-2,.,TRBV7-9,TGTGCCAGCAGCCCCGCGCTGTCCCGGGGATACACCTTC,CASSPALSRGYTF
.,TRBJ1-2,.,TRBV20-1,TGCAGTGCTAGTCGGAATTATGGCTACACCTTC,CSASRNYGYTF
.,TRBJ1-4,TRBD1,TRBV12-5,TGTGCTAGTGCCCCCACGACAGGGCTGTTTTTT,CASAPTTGLFF
.,TRBJ1-5,.,TRBV30,TGTGCCTGGAGTGGAGCAGGGCAGCAGCCCCAGCATTTT,CAWSGAGQQPQHF
.,TRBJ1-6,.,TRBV5-8,TGTGCCAGCAGCCCAGGATCCCGGTCCTATAATTCACCCCTCCACTTT,CASSPGSRSYNSPLHF
.,TRBJ2-3,.,TRBV28,TGTGCCAGCAGTTTGGCTAGTAAATTCACAGATACGCAGTATTTT,CASSLASKFTDTQYF
.,TRBJ2-1,.,TRBV19,TGTGCCAGTAGTGCCCAGGATTACAATGAGCAGTTCTTC,CASSAQDYNEQFF
.,TRBJ1-3,.,TRBV2,TGTGCCAGCACGGACCCGCTCCACACCATATATTTT,CASTDPLHTIYF
once,TRBJ2-7,.,TRBV5-1,TGCGCCAGCAGCTTGCGGACAACGAGCTCCTACGAGCAGTACTTC,CASSLRTTSSYEQYF
.,TRBJ2-1,.,TRBV6-5,TGTGCCACCTACAGAAGGGGTTGGAATGAGCAGTTCTTC,CATYRRGWNEQFF
.,TRBJ2-3,.,TRBV7-7,TGTGCCAGCAGCTTAACTCGTGAAGATACGCAGTATTTT,CASSLTREDTQYF
.,TRBJ2-5,.,TRBV10-3,TGTGCCATCAGTGAGCCGCTCCACCAAGAGACCCAGTACTTC,CAISEPLHQETQYF
.,TRBJ2-5,TRBD1,TRBV7-9,TGTGCCAGCAGCCTAACAGGGGGTCAAGAGACCCAGTACTTC,CASSLTGGQETQYF
.,TRBJ1-5,.,TRBV7-8,TGTGCCAGCAGCTTTGGGGGCAATCAGCCCCAGCATTTT,CASSFGGNQPQHF
.,TRBJ1-2,.,TRBV6-5,TGTGCCAGCAGTTACTCGAGGAGCGGAGGCTACACCTTC,CASSYSRSGGYTF
.,TRBJ1-5,.,TRBV11-2,TGTGCCAGCAGCTTCCAGTCAGCTCAGCCCCAGCATTTT,CASSFQSAQPQHF
.,TRBJ1-2,.,TRBV25-1,TGTGCCAGCGGCGACAGGACCGTGACCTTC,CASGDRTVTF
.,TRBJ2-7,.,TRBV21-1,TGTGCCAGCAGCAGGGAGCGGGGGGCCTCACAAAACGAGCAGTACTTC,CASSRERGASQNEQYF
.,TRBJ1-1,.,TRBV6-5,TGTGCCAGCAGTTATTTGGGCCTGGGGACTGAAGCTTTCTTT,CASSYLGLGTEAFF
once,TRBJ1-5,.,TRBV28,TGTGCCAGCAGTCGGCAGGGATCTAATCAGCCCCAGCATTTT,CASSRQGSNQPQHF
.,TRBJ1-3,.,TRBV30,TGTGCCTGGAATCCGGGAGGAGGAAACACCATATATTTT,CAWNPGGGNTIYF
.,TRBJ2-5,.,TRBV28,TGTGCCAGCAGTCCCCTCCCTAGCGCGTACGAGCGGACCCAGTACTTC,CASSPLPSAYERTQYF
.,TRBJ1-1,.,TRBV12-3/TRBV12-4,TGTGCCAGCACCCTTTTCGGGGGCACTGAAGCTTTCTTT,CASTLFGGTEAFF
.,TRBJ2-5,TRBD2,TRBV9,TGTGCCAGCAGCGCCCCAGGGACTAGCAGTGAGACCCAGTACTTC,CASSAPGTSSETQYF
.,TRBJ1-2,.,TRBV7-3,TGTGCCAGCAGCCCATCTCCGACAGAGGTGGGGTATGGCTACACCTTC,CASSPSPTEVGYGYTF
.,TRBJ2-1,.,TRBV2,TGTGCCAGCAGCCTTCACCTAGTGAATGAGCAGTTCTTC,CASSLHLVNEQFF
.,TRBJ2-7,.,TRBV7-9,TGTGCCAGCAGCTTTTCCTACGAGCAGTACTTC,CASSFSYEQYF
.,TRBJ1-2,.,TRBV5-4,TGTGCCAGCAGCTTGGCCCCAGCCACTAACTATGGCTACACCTTC,CASSLAPATNYGYTF